One and the same sample provided the 19 T cell receptor beta chains below, sequenced in a study of T cell responses to AZD1222 COVID-19 vaccine. Sequencing used immunoSEQ multiplex PCR; TCRdb keeps in-frame clones, though not all of them. The sample carries 150,000 to 200,000 clones, 80% to 95% recorded once. Sequencing used peripheral blood, obtained on day 0 of AZD1222 vaccination. The receptors stem from an adult in good health.

The V gene is TRBV6-5, the J gene TRBJ2-1, with 12 bases identical to TRBD1. Germline lookup yields CDR1 MNHEY and CDR2 SVGAGI. This CDR3 is 15 amino acids long. Losses at the gene ends were 6 bases for V and 7 bases for J; bases not matched to a gene: 7. In DNA form, the CDR3 reads TGTGCCAGCAGCGACGGGACAGGGGGCAAGAATGAGCAGTTCTTC. Its protein product is CASSDGTGGKNEQFF.

This sequence joins TRBV4-1 and TRBJ1-1; D call uncertain. This CDR3 is 16 amino acids long. Germline V gene sequence: CDR1 MGHRA, CDR2 YSYEKL. V lost 0 bases to trimming and J lost 2 bases, with 13 bases between them. CDR3: CASSQDRTTGNTEAFF. The CDR3 DNA sequence: TGCGCCAGCAGCCAAGATAGAACCACGGGAAACACTGAAGCTTTCTTT.

CDR3 nucleotides: TGTGCCAGCAGTTTAGACATAACCTACGAGCAGTACTTC. Its translation is CASSLDITYEQYF. The J gene is TRBJ2-7, the V gene TRBV28; no definite D call. Germline values: CDR1 MDHEN, CDR2 SYDVKM. Trimming stripped 2 bases from V and 2 bases from J, with 7 bases between. The CDR3 loop spans 13 amino acids.

The rearrangement links TRBV28 to TRBJ1-2; 10 bases line up with TRBD1. CDR3 size: 15 residues. Trimming removed 7 bases from V and 8 bases from J; junction bases left unmatched: 13. Germline CDR1 and CDR2: MDHEN and SYDVKM. CDR3 residues: CASNSWDRGLEGYTF. The CDR3 bases are TGTGCCAGCAACTCCTGGGACAGGGGATTAGAAGGCTACACCTTC.

The gene calls are TRBV6-4 and TRBJ2-3; D might be TRBD2 (5 bases). V was cut by 3 bases and J by 3 bases, with 10 bases left in between. In germline, CDR1 is MRHNA, CDR2 SNTAGT. CDR3 length: 14 amino acids. Here the CDR3 reads CASSDYGGTDTQYF. The CDR3 DNA sequence: TGTGCCAGCAGTGATTATGGCGGGACAGATACGCAGTATTTT.

This rearrangement joins TRBV19 to TRBJ1-5; D gene ambiguous. The V end lost 7 bases, the J end lost 5 bases, and 9 bases lay between the germline ends. CDR1 and CDR2 (germline): LNHDA, SQIVND (reference sequence). There are 12 residues in the CDR3. This chain's CDR3 is CASTRHDQPQHF. The CDR3 DNA is TGTGCCAGTACCCGACACGATCAGCCCCAGCATTTT.

V and J are TRBV27 and TRBJ2-2; 12 bases are shared with TRBD1. Germline V lookup: CDR1 MNHEY, CDR2 SMNVEV (reference sequence). Trimming took 5 bases from V and 7 from J; bases not matched to a gene: 5. The CDR3 loop spans 15 amino acids. CDR3 sequence: CASSEGTGGFGELFF. The DNA for the CDR3 is TGTGCCAGCAGTGAAGGGACAGGGGGCTTCGGGGAGCTGTTTTTT.

V is TRBV19 and J is TRBJ1-2; possible D gene TRBD1, 6 bases. CDR1 and CDR2 (germline): LNHDA, SQIVND (reference sequence). The CDR3 contains 15 residues. Trimming stripped 4 bases from V and 4 bases from J, with 16 bases between. CDR3 DNA sequence: TGTGCCAGTAGTACCATATCGGGGGCCGGCTATGGCTACACCTTC. Residues: CASSTISGAGYGYTF.

CDR3 in amino acids: CSDRPRRSSYEQYF. The CDR3 nucleotides are TGCAGCGACCGTCCCAGGAGGAGCTCCTACGAGCAGTACTTC. The V gene is TRBV29-1, the J gene TRBJ2-7, with D perhaps TRBD2 (5 bases). The V gene lost 7 bases and the J gene lost 0 bases, with 16 bases spanning the gap. The germline CDR1 and CDR2 sequences are SQVTM and ANQGSEA. The CDR3 runs to 14 residues.

Remarks on this clone: The sample holds other DNA sequences that translate to the same CDR3. The chain recombines TRBV6-5 with TRBJ2-3; no firm D call. The CDR3 runs to 13 residues. Germline V gene lookup returns CDR1 MNHEY and CDR2 SVGAGI. Trimming took 5 bases from V and 5 from J, leaving 11 bases between them. This CDR3 is CASSPRLGDTQYF. The CDR3 DNA sequence: TGTGCCAGCAGTCCCCGCCTGGGAGATACGCAGTATTTT.

The chain has TRBV7-9 and TRBJ1-1; D remains unclear. In germline, CDR1 is SEHNR, CDR2 FQNEAQ (reference sequence). Trimming took 2 bases from V and 0 from J, leaving 10 bases between them. The CDR3 runs to 15 residues. DNA for the CDR3: TGTGCCAGCAGCTTAACAGCAGTCATGAACACTGAAGCTTTCTTT. Translation gives CASSLTAVMNTEAFF.

J is TRBJ1-1 and V is TRBV2, with D uncertain. The CDR3 consists of 14 residues. Trimming removed 4 bases from V and 4 bases from J, with 13 bases in between. Per germline, CDR1 SNHLY and CDR2 FYNNEI. DNA for the CDR3: TGTGCCAGCAGTGGAAGGGCGAAAGGCACTGAAGCTTTCTTT. Its protein is CASSGRAKGTEAFF.

The chain carries TRBV5-5 and TRBJ2-1, with D tentatively TRBD1 or TRBD2 (6 bases each). The CDR3 spans 15 residues. Trimming pared 0 bases from V and 0 bases from J, leaving 7 bases between. CDR1 and CDR2 (germline): SGHKS, YYEKEE (reference sequence). CDR3 in DNA: TGTGCCAGCAGCTTGGAGGGGGGCTCCTACAATGAGCAGTTCTTC. Protein sequence: CASSLEGGSYNEQFF.

V usage is TRBV7-9 and J usage is TRBJ2-1; TRBD1 matches 9 bases. The J segment lost 6 bases and the V segment lost 5 bases, leaving 8 bases of the junction unmatched. Germline-derived CDR1 and CDR2 are SEHNR and FQNEAQ (reference sequence). The CDR3 is 15 residues long. The CDR3 spells CASSRDRGDGNEQFF. The CDR3 DNA is TGTGCCAGCAGCCGCGACAGGGGGGACGGCAATGAGCAGTTCTTC.

This chain joins TRBV7-3 and TRBJ2-2; D is unresolved. Germline V lookup: CDR1 SGHTA, CDR2 FQGTGA. The V end was cut by 0 bases, the J end by 7 bases, with 0 bases between. The CDR3 contains 11 residues. In DNA form, the CDR3 reads TGTGCCAGCAGCTTAACCGGGGAGCTGTTTTTT. This encodes CASSLTGELFF.

This chain connects TRBV6-5 to TRBJ1-2, with TRBD1 identical over 7 bases. CDR1 and CDR2 from the germline V gene are MNHEY and SVGAGI. This CDR3 spans 14 amino acids. The trim removed 5 bases at V and 7 bases at J, leaving 10 bases unmatched. The CDR3 coding sequence is TGTGCCAGCAGTCTAGGGGACAGCTATGGTGGCTACACCTTC. This gives the protein CASSLGDSYGGYTF.

The chain uses TRBV5-6 and TRBJ2-4; D call uncertain. CDR1 is SGHDT, CDR2 YYEEEE, per germline. The V end lost 3 bases, the J end lost 9 bases, and 16 bases lay between the germline ends. The CDR3 is 14 residues long. CDR3 coding DNA: TGTGCCAGCAGCTATAGGGCAGGCGGCTCCATTCAGTACTTC. Translation: CASSYRAGGSIQYF.

The table lists this clone with a few counts. This chain joins TRBV2 and TRBJ1-1; D is unclear. CDR1 is SNHLY, CDR2 FYNNEI, per germline. The length of the CDR3 is 12 residues. Trimming removed 6 bases at V and 4 bases at J, with 9 bases between. The CDR3 DNA follows: TGTGCCAGCAGGGGATGGGGCACTGAAGCTTTCTTT. Translating it yields CASRGWGTEAFF.

J is TRBJ2-2 and V is TRBV6-6; D possibly corresponds to TRBD1 (5 bases). CDR1 and CDR2 (germline): MNHNY, SVGAGI (reference sequence). The V gene lost 7 bases and the J gene lost 4 bases, with 7 bases spanning the gap. CDR3 length equals 12 residues. The CDR3 DNA is TGTGCCAGCAACAGGATCACCGGGGAGCTGTTTTTT. Translated: CASNRITGELFF.